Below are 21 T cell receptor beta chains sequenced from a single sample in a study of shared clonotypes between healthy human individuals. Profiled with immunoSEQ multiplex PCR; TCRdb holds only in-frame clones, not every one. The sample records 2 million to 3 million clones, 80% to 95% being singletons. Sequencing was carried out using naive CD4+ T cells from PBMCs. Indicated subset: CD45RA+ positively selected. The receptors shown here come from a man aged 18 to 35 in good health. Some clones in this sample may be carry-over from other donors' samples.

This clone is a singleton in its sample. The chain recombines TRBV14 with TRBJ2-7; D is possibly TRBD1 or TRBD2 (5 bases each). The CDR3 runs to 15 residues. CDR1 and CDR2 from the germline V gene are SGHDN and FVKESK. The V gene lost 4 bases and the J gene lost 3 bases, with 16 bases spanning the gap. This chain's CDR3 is CASSRQGRLYYEQYF. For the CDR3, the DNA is TGTGCCAGCAGCCGGCAGGGACGGCTATACTACGAGCAGTACTTC.

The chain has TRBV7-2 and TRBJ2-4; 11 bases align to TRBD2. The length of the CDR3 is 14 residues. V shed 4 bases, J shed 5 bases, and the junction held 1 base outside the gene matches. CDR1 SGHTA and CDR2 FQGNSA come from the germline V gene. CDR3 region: CASSSGLAENIQYF. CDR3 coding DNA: TGTGCCAGCAGCTCGGGACTAGCGGAAAACATTCAGTACTTC. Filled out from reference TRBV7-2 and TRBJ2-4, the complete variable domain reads GAGVSQSPSNKVTEKGKDVELRCDPISGHTALYWYRQSLGQGLEFLIYFQGNSAPDKSGLPSDRFSAERTGGSVSTLTIQRTQQEDSAVYLCASSSGLAENIQYFGAGTRLSVL.

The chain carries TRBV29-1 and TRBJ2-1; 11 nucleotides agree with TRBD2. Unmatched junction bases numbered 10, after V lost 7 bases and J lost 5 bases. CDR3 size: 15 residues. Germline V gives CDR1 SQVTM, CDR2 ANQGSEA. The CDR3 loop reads CSALRLAGPNNEQFF. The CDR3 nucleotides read TGCAGCGCCCTGCGACTAGCGGGACCTAACAATGAGCAGTTCTTC.

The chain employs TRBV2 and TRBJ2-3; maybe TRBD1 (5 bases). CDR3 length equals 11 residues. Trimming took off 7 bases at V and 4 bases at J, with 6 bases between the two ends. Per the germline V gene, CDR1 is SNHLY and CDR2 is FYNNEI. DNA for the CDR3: TGTGCCAGCAAGGGGCCAGATACGCAGTATTTT. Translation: CASKGPDTQYF.

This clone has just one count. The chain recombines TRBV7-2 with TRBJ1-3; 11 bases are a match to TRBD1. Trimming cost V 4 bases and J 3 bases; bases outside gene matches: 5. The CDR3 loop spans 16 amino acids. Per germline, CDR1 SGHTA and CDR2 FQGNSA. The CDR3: CASSSRTGGNGNTIYF. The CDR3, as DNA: TGTGCCAGCAGCTCTCGGACAGGGGGCAATGGAAACACCATATATTTT.

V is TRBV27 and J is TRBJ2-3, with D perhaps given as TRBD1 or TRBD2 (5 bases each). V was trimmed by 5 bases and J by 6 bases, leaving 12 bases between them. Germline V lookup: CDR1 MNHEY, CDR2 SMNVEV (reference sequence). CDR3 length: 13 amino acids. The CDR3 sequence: CASSPDRGDTQYF. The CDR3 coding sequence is TGTGCCAGCAGTCCCGATCGGGGCGATACGCAGTATTTT.

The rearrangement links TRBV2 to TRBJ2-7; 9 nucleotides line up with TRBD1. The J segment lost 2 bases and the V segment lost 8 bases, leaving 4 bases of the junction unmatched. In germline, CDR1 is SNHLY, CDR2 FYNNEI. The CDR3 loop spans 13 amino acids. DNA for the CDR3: TGTGCCAGCCGGGGGACAGGGACCTACGAGCAGTACTTC. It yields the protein CASRGTGTYEQYF.

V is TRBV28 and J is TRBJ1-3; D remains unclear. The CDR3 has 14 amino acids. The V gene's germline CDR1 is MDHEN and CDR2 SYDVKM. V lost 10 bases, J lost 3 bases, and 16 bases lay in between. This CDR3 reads CATWHPGVGNTIYF. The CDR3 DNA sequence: TGTGCCACCTGGCACCCCGGGGTTGGAAACACCATATATTTT.

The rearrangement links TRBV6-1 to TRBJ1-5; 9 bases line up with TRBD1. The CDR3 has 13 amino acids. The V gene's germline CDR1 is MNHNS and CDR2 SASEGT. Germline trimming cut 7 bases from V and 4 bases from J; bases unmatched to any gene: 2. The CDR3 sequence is CASKGTGNQPQHF. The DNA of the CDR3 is TGTGCCAGCAAGGGGACAGGGAATCAGCCCCAGCATTTT.

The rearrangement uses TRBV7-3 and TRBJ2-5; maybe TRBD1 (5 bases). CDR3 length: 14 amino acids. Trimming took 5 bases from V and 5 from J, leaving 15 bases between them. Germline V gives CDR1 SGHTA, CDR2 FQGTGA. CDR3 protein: CASSPYQGAETQYF. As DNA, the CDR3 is TGTGCCAGCAGCCCATATCAGGGTGCGGAGACCCAGTACTTC. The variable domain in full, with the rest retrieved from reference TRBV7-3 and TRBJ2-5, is GAGVSQTPSNKVTEKGKYVELRCDPISGHTALYWYRQSLGQGPEFLIYFQGTGAADDSGLPNDRFFAVRPEGSVSTLKIQRTERGDSAVYLCASSPYQGAETQYFGPGTRLLVL.

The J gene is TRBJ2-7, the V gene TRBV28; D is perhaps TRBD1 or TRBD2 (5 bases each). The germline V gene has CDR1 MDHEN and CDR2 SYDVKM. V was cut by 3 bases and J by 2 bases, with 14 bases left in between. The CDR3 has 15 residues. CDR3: CASSLDIRGPYEQYF. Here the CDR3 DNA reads TGTGCCAGCAGTTTGGACATCCGGGGACCCTACGAGCAGTACTTC.

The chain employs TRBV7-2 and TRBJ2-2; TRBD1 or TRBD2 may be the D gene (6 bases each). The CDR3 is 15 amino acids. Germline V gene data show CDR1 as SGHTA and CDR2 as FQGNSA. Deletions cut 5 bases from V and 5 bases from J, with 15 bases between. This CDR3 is CASSLRGPFTGELFF. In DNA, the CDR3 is TGTGCCAGCAGCCTACGGGGGCCCTTTACCGGGGAGCTGTTTTTT.

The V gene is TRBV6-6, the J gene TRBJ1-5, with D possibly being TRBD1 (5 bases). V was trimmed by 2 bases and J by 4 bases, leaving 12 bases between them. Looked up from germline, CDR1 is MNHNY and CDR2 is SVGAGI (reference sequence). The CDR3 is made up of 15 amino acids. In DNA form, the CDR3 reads TGTGCCAGCAGTTACGGCCCGCAGGGAAATCAGCCCCAGCATTTT. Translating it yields CASSYGPQGNQPQHF.

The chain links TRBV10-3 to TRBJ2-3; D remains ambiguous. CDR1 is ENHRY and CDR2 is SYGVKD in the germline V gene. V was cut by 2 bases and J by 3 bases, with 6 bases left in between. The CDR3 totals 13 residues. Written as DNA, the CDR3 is TGTGCCATCAGTGAGGAAATTACAGATACGCAGTATTTT. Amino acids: CAISEEITDTQYF.

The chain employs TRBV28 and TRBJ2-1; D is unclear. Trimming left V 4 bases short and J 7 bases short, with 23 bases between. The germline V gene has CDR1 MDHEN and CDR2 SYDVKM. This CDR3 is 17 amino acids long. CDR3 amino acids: CASSSPPAESSRNEQFF. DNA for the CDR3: TGTGCCAGCAGTTCACCCCCCGCGGAGTCTAGTAGGAATGAGCAGTTCTTC.

The CDR3 nucleotides are TGTGCCATCCCGGGACAGAGTTACGAGCAGTACTTC. Translation: CAIPGQSYEQYF. This chain connects TRBV27 to TRBJ2-7, with 7 bases lining up with TRBD1. Trimming cost V 10 bases and J 4 bases; bases outside gene matches: 7. The CDR3 is 12 residues long. Germline V CDR1 and CDR2: MNHEY, SMNVEV (reference sequence).

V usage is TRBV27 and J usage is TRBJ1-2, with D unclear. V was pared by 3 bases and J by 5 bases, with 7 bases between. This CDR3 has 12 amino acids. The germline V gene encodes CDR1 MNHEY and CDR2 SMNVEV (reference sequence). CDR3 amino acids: CASSFAGYGYTF. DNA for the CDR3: TGTGCCAGCAGTTTCGCGGGATATGGCTACACCTTC.

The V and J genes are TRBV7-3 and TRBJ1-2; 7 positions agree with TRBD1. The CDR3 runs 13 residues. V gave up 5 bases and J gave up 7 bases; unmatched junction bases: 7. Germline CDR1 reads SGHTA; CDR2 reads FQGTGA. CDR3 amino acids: CASSLTGSGGYTF. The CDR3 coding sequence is TGTGCCAGCAGCCTGACAGGGTCGGGTGGCTACACCTTC. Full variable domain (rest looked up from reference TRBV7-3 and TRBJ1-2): GAGVSQTPSNKVTEKGKYVELRCDPISGHTALYWYRQSLGQGPEFLIYFQGTGAADDSGLPNDRFFAVRPEGSVSTLKIQRTERGDSAVYLCASSLTGSGGYTFGSGTRLTVV.

Written as DNA, the CDR3 is TGTGCCAGCAGTTTTGGTAGTAAGGCCGGGGAGCTGTTTTTT. Translation: CASSFGSKAGELFF. J is TRBJ2-2 and V is TRBV27; D remains ambiguous. The CDR3 contains 14 residues. Trimming took off 3 bases at V and 6 bases at J, with 11 bases between the two ends. Germline loops: CDR1 MNHEY, CDR2 SMNVEV (reference sequence).

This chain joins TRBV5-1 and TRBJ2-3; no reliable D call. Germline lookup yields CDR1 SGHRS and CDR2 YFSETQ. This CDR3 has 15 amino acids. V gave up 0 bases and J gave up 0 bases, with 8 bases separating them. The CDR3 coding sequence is TGCGCCAGCAGCTTGGGAGGTATTAGCACAGATACGCAGTATTTT. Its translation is CASSLGGISTDTQYF.

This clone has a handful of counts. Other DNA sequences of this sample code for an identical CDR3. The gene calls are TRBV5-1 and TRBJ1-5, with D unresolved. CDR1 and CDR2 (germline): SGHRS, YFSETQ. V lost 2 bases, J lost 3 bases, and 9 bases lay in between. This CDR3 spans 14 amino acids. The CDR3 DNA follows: TGCGCCAGCAGCTTCGACGGATCCAATCAGCCCCAGCATTTT. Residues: CASSFDGSNQPQHF.